This T cell receptor (beta chain) was sequenced during a study of radiotherapy plus CTLA-4 blockade in lung cancer. Notes on the study in general: Early clonal dynamics of blood T cells, together with interferon-beta, were reported as the best response predictor. There was expansion of tumor-derived TCR clones in blood after radiotherapy plus ipilimumab.

The ends lost 6 bases at V and 3 bases at J; junction bases unmatched: 7. The CDR3 spans 15 residues. Germline V CDR1 and CDR2: MNHEY, SVGAGI. Sequencing was performed with immunoSEQ multiplex PCR; in TCRdb, only in-frame clones are kept and a portion is missing. The table shows 35,000 to 40,000 clones, with 75% to 90% occurring only once. On this clone: Its antigen remains unknown.

The sample was peripheral blood, taken from a patient treated with radiotherapy plus ipilimumab. The clonotype originates from a human donor with non-small cell lung cancer who had stable disease on radiotherapy plus ipilimumab. The chain recombines TRBV6-5 with TRBJ2-1; 8 bases fit TRBD2. CDR3 residues: CASSSSGSDYNEQFF. As DNA, the CDR3 is TGTGCCAGCAGCTCAAGCGGGAGCGACTACAATGAGCAGTTCTTC.